This is a list of T cell receptor beta chains from one sample in a study of T-cell reconstitution after alpha-beta-depleted transplantation in children. TCRdb ran MiXCR on the PCR reads and lists one entry per CDR3 protein. The sample records some 520,000 distinct CDR3 sequences, roughly 33% being singletons. The specimen was PBMCs from the stem cell graft donor, collected from the stem cell graft. These receptor sequences come from a human donor who donated a stem cell graft to a child with aplastic anemia. The CDR3 runs from the conserved cysteine through the conserved F or W. The order of the fields is D gene, clone size, J gene, V gene, CDR3 DNA, CDR3 protein. D genes are given only for firm matches. Clone sizes are given selectively: once, few, many, or a class where the clone is expanded.

TRBD1 - TRBJ1-2 TRBV6-1 TGTGCCAGCAGTCGACGATTACAGGGGTCTGGCTACACCTTC CASSRRLQGSGYTF
TRBD2 - TRBJ2-2 TRBV4-3 TGCGCCAGCGGCGGACTAGCGGGCCCTGCAGGGGAGCTGTTTTTT CASGGLAGPAGELFF
- - TRBJ1-2 TRBV15 TGTGCCACCAGCAGAGTGACGGAGTATGGCTACACCTTC CATSRVTEYGYTF
- few TRBJ2-1 TRBV5-4 TGTGCCAGCAGCTTGGTTTCGGCAGGGAATACCTACAATGAGCAGTTCTTC CASSLVSAGNTYNEQFF
TRBD2 few TRBJ2-1 TRBV20-1 TGCAGTGCTAGAGATCAGCTAGCGGGACTCGGCAATGAGCAGTTCTTC CSARDQLAGLGNEQFF
- many TRBJ1-3 TRBV11-2 TGTGCCAGCAGCCGGACCGGGACTTTGCGTCACTCTGGAAACACCATATATTTT CASSRTGTLRHSGNTIYF
TRBD1 few TRBJ1-6 TRBV12-5 TGTGCTAGTGGTTCTCCGGGACAGATTTATAATTCACCCCTCCACTTT CASGSPGQIYNSPLHF
- - TRBJ2-5 TRBV11-2 TGTGCCAGCAGCCCGGCCGGGGTCCAAGAGACCCAGTACTTC CASSPAGVQETQYF
TRBD1 - TRBJ2-3 TRBV12-5 TGTGCTAGTGGTCGGGACAGGGGTGTGGATACGCAGTATTTT CASGRDRGVDTQYF
- many TRBJ2-2 TRBV20-1 TGCAGTGCCTCAGGGGGGGAGAAGGGCACCGGGGAGCTGTTTTTT CSASGGEKGTGELFF
- few TRBJ1-6 TRBV6-5 TGTGCCAGCAGTTACTCGCTGCTCCGGGACACCAATTCACCCCTCCACTTT CASSYSLLRDTNSPLHF
- few TRBJ1-2 TRBV12-3/TRBV12-4 TGTGCCAGCAGCTTTGGCGCTAACTATGGCTACACCTTC CASSFGANYGYTF
- - TRBJ2-7 TRBV7-9 TGTGCCAGCAGCCCATCAACCGGGACGGTTTCCTACGAGCAGTACTTC CASSPSTGTVSYEQYF
- - TRBJ2-1 TRBV29-1 TGCAGCGTGGCAGCAGCGAGCTCCTACAATGAGCAGTTCTTC CSVAAASSYNEQFF
- few TRBJ2-1 TRBV9 TGTGCCAGCAGCCTCACATGGGGGCTAGCCAATGAGCAGTTCTTC CASSLTWGLANEQFF
- few TRBJ2-3 TRBV4-3 TGCGCCAGCAGCCAATTTATATCCACAGATACGCAGTATTTT CASSQFISTDTQYF
TRBD1 - TRBJ1-4 TRBV29-1 TGCAGCGTTAGGACAGGGTTAAATGAAAAACTGTTTTTT CSVRTGLNEKLFF
TRBD1 few TRBJ1-3 TRBV12-3/TRBV12-4 TGTGCCAGCACCCCGGGACAGGGAAACACCATATATTTT CASTPGQGNTIYF
TRBD1 - TRBJ2-3 TRBV6-2/TRBV6-3 TGTGCCAGCAGTTACTCGAGACCTACAGGGGGTGCTGGCACAGATACGCAGTATTTT CASSYSRPTGGAGTDTQYF
TRBD1 - TRBJ1-4 TRBV20-1 TGCAGTGCGGGACAGGGGGTTTCGGAAAAACTGTTTTTT CSAGQGVSEKLFF
- many TRBJ1-1 TRBV12-3/TRBV12-4 TGTGCCAGCAGTTGGGAGACAGTGAACACTGAAGCTTTCTTT CASSWETVNTEAFF
- - TRBJ2-1 TRBV19 TGTGCCAGTAGTATCAGGACGGCGGCGGACAATGAGCAGTTCTTC CASSIRTAADNEQFF
- - TRBJ2-3 TRBV29-1 TGCAGCGCTTCAAAGACACCCCCATTAGATACGCAGTATTTT CSASKTPPLDTQYF
- - TRBJ1-5 TRBV27 TGTGCCAGCAGTTTATCCTGGCAGAGCAATCAGCCCCAGCATTTT CASSLSWQSNQPQHF